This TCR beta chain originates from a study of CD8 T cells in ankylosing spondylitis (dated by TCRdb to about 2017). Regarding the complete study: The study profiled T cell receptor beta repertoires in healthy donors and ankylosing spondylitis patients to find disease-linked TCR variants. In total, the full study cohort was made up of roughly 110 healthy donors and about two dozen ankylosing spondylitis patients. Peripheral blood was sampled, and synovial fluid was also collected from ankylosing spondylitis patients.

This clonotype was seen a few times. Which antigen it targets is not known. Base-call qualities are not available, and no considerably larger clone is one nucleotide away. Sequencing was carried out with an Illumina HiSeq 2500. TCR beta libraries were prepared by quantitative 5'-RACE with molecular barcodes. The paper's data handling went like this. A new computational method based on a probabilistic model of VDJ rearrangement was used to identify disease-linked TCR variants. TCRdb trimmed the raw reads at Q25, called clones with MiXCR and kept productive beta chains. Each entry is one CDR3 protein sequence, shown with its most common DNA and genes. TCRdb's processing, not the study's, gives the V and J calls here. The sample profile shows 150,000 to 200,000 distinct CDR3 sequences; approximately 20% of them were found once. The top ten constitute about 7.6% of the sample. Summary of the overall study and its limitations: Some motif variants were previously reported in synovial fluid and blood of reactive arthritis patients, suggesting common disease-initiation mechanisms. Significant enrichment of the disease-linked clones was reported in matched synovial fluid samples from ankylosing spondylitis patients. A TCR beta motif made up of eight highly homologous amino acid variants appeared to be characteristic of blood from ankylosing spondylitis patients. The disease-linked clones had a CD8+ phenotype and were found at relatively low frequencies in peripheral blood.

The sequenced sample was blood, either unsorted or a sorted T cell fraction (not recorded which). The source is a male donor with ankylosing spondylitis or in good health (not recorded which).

For the CDR3, the sequence is CASRLKVSQGISRAFF. The DNA sequence is TGTGCAAGTCGCTTAAAAGTTAGCCAGGGGATCTCTCGAGCTTTCTTT. Here the chain combines TRBV12-2 and TRBJ1-1; the table calls TRBD1, which could not be checked here. TRBV12-2 is flagged as a pseudogene. Spanning cysteine to phenylalanine, the CDR3 consists of 16 amino acids. CDR3 DNA is the only sequence kept; it has 48 bases, read in frame from the first base.